These 23 T cell receptor beta chains share one sample of origin, sequenced in a study of OX40 agonist ivuxolimab in advanced cancers. The library relied on the immunoSEQ multiplex PCR assay. This is the immuneACCESS table as TCRdb keeps it, with only in-frame sequences that have V and J called. A part of the clones is gone; compared with another copy, unresolved V genes explain less than half, and the rest is unexplained. Within this sample are 35,000 to 45,000 clones, with 85% to 90% of them counted one time only. 21% of the sample lies in the top ten. Sequenced material: CD4+ or CD8+ T cells sorted from blood, taken in a trial of the OX40 agonist ivuxolimab. The receptors come from an adult with an advanced solid tumor such as melanoma, head and neck, liver or kidney cancer.

This chain joins TRBV27 and TRBJ1-1; TRBD1 aligns across 9 bases. The germline V gene has CDR1 MNHEY and CDR2 SMNVEV (reference sequence). The V segment lost 5 bases and the J segment 0 bases; nucleotides outside the gene matches: 13. This CDR3 comprises 18 residues. The CDR3 bases are TGTGCCAGCAGTCCGGGGACAGGGTTTTGGTCTTTGAACACTGAAGCTTTCTTT. This gives the protein CASSPGTGFWSLNTEAFF.

About this clone itself: At one end the junction does not follow the germline gene, possibly because of a read error. The chain has TRBV6-6 and TRBJ1-5; D is uncertain. This CDR3 spans 12 amino acids. Germline V gives CDR1 MNHNY, CDR2 SVGAGI (reference sequence). This CDR3 reads CASTLNGHLPYF. Here the CDR3 DNA reads TGTGCCAGCACCCTAAACGGGCATCTCCCGTATTTT.

The chain carries TRBV7-8 and TRBJ2-5; 11 bases map to TRBD1. CDR1 is SGHVS, CDR2 FQNEAQ, per germline. V shed 5 bases, J shed 4 bases, and the junction held 6 bases outside the gene matches. This CDR3 spans 15 amino acids. The CDR3 reads CASSPGTGGGETQYF. CDR3 coding DNA: TGTGCCAGCAGCCCGGGGACAGGGGGAGGAGAGACCCAGTACTTC.

The chain recombines TRBV9 with TRBJ2-3, with 9 nucleotides matching TRBD1. After removal of 4 bases from V and 4 bases from J, the junction contained 10 bases not matched to a gene. Germline CDR1 reads SGDLS; CDR2 reads YYNGEE. The CDR3 is 16 amino acids. CDR3 nucleotides: TGTGCCAGCAGCCTGCCGGACAGGGGTGTCGCAGATACGCAGTATTTT. As protein: CASSLPDRGVADTQYF. The full variable domain, in which reference TRBV9 and TRBJ2-3 provide the parts outside the CDR3, is DSGVTQTPKHLITATGQRVTLRCSPRSGDLSVYWYQQSLDQGLQFLIQYYNGEERAKGNILERFSAQQFPDLHSELNLSSLELGDSALYFCASSLPDRGVADTQYFGPGTRLTVL.

The rearrangement joins TRBV7-9 to TRBJ2-6, with TRBD1 as a possible D gene (6 bases). CDR1 and CDR2 from the germline V gene are SEHNR and FQNEAQ (reference sequence). The CDR3 totals 14 residues. Trimming shortened V by 8 bases and J by 1 base, and 9 bases separated the two germline ends. CDR3: CASFRGSGANVLTF. CDR3 in DNA: TGTGCCAGCTTTAGGGGGTCTGGGGCCAACGTCCTGACTTTC. Full variable domain (missing parts from reference TRBV7-9 and TRBJ2-6): DTGVSQNPRHKITKRGQNVTFRCDPISEHNRLYWYRQTLGQGPEFLTYFQNEAQLEKSRLLSDRFSAERPKGSFSTLEIQRTEQGDSAMYLCASFRGSGANVLTFGAGSRLTVL.

This sequence joins TRBV7-6 and TRBJ2-3; 7 bases fit TRBD2. Germline V gives CDR1 SGHVS, CDR2 FNYEAQ. Trimming took 8 bases from V and 1 from J; bases not matched to a gene: 3. The CDR3 is made up of 13 amino acids. DNA of the CDR3: TGTGCCAGCGGGGCGGGGGGCACAGATACGCAGTATTTT. Translating it yields CASGAGGTDTQYF.

This chain links TRBV18 with TRBJ2-3; 11 positions agree with TRBD2. This CDR3 comprises 16 residues. Losses at the gene ends were 6 bases for V and 3 bases for J; bases not matched to a gene: 8. CDR1 and CDR2 (germline): KGHSH, LQKENI. CDR3 sequence (DNA): TGTGCCAGCTCCCTCGTGACTAGCGGGGAGACAGATACGCAGTATTTT. This sequence encodes CASSLVTSGETDTQYF.

The rearrangement links TRBV11-2 to TRBJ2-2, with D perhaps matching TRBD1 (6 bases). The V gene's germline CDR1 is SGHAT and CDR2 FQNNGV. Trimming took off 0 bases at V and 5 bases at J, with 13 bases between the two ends. This CDR3 has 16 residues. CDR3 coding DNA: TGTGCCAGCAGCTTAGAGGGGGCAGGGTTGACCGGGGAGCTGTTTTTT. This sequence encodes CASSLEGAGLTGELFF.

CDR3 in DNA: TGTGCCAGCAGCCAGTCGGGTCAGGCCTCTAATGAAAAACTGTTTTTT. This translates into CASSQSGQASNEKLFF. J is TRBJ1-4 and V is TRBV7-9; D is uncertain. V was pared by 5 bases and J by 3 bases, with 16 bases between. Looked up from germline, CDR1 is SEHNR and CDR2 is FQNEAQ (reference sequence). CDR3 length: 16 amino acids. The whole variable domain, filled in from reference TRBV7-9 and TRBJ1-4, reads DTGVSQNPRHKITKRGQNVTFRCDPISEHNRLYWYRQTLGQGPEFLTYFQNEAQLEKSRLLSDRFSAERPKGSFSTLEIQRTEQGDSAMYLCASSQSGQASNEKLFFGSGTQLSVL.

The V and J genes are TRBV6-5 and TRBJ2-3; D possibly matches TRBD1 or TRBD2 (7 bases each). The CDR3 runs 12 residues. The germline CDR1 and CDR2 sequences are MNHEY and SVGAGI. Trimming left V 6 bases short and J 15 bases short, with 19 bases between. The CDR3 here is CASSQGQAGEYF. As DNA, the CDR3 is TGTGCCAGCAGCCAAGGACAGGCGGGGGAATATTTT.

The chain has TRBV9 and TRBJ2-1; 8 nucleotides align to TRBD1. Germline V lookup: CDR1 SGDLS, CDR2 YYNGEE. The CDR3 runs 15 residues. J was trimmed by 8 bases and V by 3 bases; bases with no gene match: 10. Here the CDR3 reads CASSAWDRPEDEQFF. The CDR3 region has the DNA TGTGCCAGCAGCGCTTGGGACAGGCCGGAGGATGAGCAGTTCTTC.

This clone was counted once. The rearrangement uses TRBV11-2 and TRBJ1-1, with 7 bases aligning to TRBD1. Trimming removed 5 bases from V and 4 bases from J; junction bases left unmatched: 7. Germline V gene sequence: CDR1 SGHAT, CDR2 FQNNGV. CDR3 length equals 14 residues. This CDR3 reads CASSRDRAGTEAFF. In DNA form, the CDR3 reads TGTGCCAGCAGCCGCGACAGGGCCGGCACTGAAGCTTTCTTT.

This rearrangement joins TRBV5-8 to TRBJ2-5; unclear D gene. The CDR3 has 14 residues. V was pared by 0 bases and J by 5 bases, with 11 bases between. The germline V gene has CDR1 SGHTS and CDR2 YDEGEE. CDR3: CASSLVGSGETQYF. The CDR3 nucleotides are TGTGCCAGCAGCTTGGTCGGATCCGGGGAGACCCAGTACTTC.

The chain couples TRBV21-1 to TRBJ2-3; TRBD2, the table's D call, was not compared with the DNA. TRBV21-1 constitutes a pseudogene. The CDR3 runs to 14 residues. Here the CDR3 reads CASSKVSLTDTQYF. The CDR3 DNA reads TGTGCCAGCAGCAAAGTAAGCCTCACAGATACGCAGTATTTT.

This chain connects TRBV27 to TRBJ1-5, with 8 positions matching TRBD1. Germline CDR1 MNHEY, CDR2 SMNVEV (reference sequence). V was pared by 0 bases and J by 3 bases, with 1 base of the junction left unmatched. The CDR3 is 15 residues long. The CDR3 sequence is CASSLSGQDNQPQHF. Written as DNA, the CDR3 is TGTGCCAGCAGTTTATCGGGACAGGACAATCAGCCCCAGCATTTT.

The chain recombines TRBV5-8 with TRBJ2-3; D possibly matches TRBD1 or TRBD2 (5 bases each). The CDR3 spans 13 residues. Per the germline V gene, CDR1 is SGHTS and CDR2 is YDEGEE. V was cut by 2 bases and J by 8 bases, with 12 bases left in between. DNA for the CDR3: TGTGCCAGCAGCTTTGAGGGGTCGGTTACGCAGTATTTT. Translation gives CASSFEGSVTQYF.

V and J are TRBV7-9 and TRBJ2-7, with D uncertain. Germline-derived CDR1 and CDR2 are SEHNR and FQNEAQ (reference sequence). The CDR3 runs 14 residues. Trimming pared 5 bases from V and 5 bases from J, leaving 16 bases between. CDR3 amino acids: CASSAPEATHEQYF. In nucleotides, the CDR3 is TGTGCCAGCAGCGCCCCGGAAGCTACACACGAGCAGTACTTC.

The chain has TRBV4-3 and TRBJ2-6; D is possibly TRBD1 or TRBD2 (5 bases each). Germline CDR1 is LGHNA and CDR2 is YSLEER. There are 15 residues in the CDR3. Trimming removed 1 base at V and 3 bases at J, with 7 bases between. The CDR3 here is CASSQGGVGANVLTF. For the CDR3, the DNA is TGCGCCAGCAGCCAAGGAGGGGTTGGGGCCAACGTCCTGACTTTC.

In this sample, this clone turned up a few times. V is TRBV7-8 and J is TRBJ2-3; 8 bases match TRBD2. This CDR3 has 16 amino acids. V lost 5 bases, J lost 2 bases, and 9 bases stayed unmatched. CDR1 is SGHVS, CDR2 FQNEAQ, per germline. CDR3 bases: TGTGCCAGCAGCGTATCCGGGGGGGGGCTCACAGATACGCAGTATTTT. It yields the protein CASSVSGGGLTDTQYF.

V and J are TRBV6-5 and TRBJ2-3, with unresolved D. The germline V and J ends were trimmed by 7 bases and 5 bases, with 13 bases remaining between them. The V gene's germline CDR1 is MNHEY and CDR2 SVGAGI. The CDR3 length is 13 residues. The CDR3 spells CASIWLKRDTQYF. The CDR3 DNA sequence: TGTGCCAGCATATGGCTGAAGCGAGATACGCAGTATTTT.

V and J are TRBV11-2 and TRBJ1-5; D unclear. The CDR3 sequence is 15 residues long. V lost 2 bases to trimming and J lost 0 bases, with 8 bases between them. CDR1 and CDR2 from the germline V gene are SGHAT and FQNNGV. The CDR3 here is CASSLRGNSNQPQHF. CDR3 bases: TGTGCCAGCAGCTTAAGAGGGAATAGCAATCAGCCCCAGCATTTT.

This chain joins TRBV6-5 and TRBJ2-5; D remains unclear. The CDR3 covers 14 residues. Germline values: CDR1 MNHEY, CDR2 SVGAGI. V was clipped by 1 base and J by 5 bases, with 11 bases between them. CDR3 loop: CASSYFEDGETQYF. As DNA, the CDR3 is TGTGCCAGCAGTTACTTCGAAGATGGGGAGACCCAGTACTTC.

The chain combines TRBV2 with TRBJ1-5; tentatively, D is TRBD1 (5 bases). The ends were cut back, 1 base at V and 6 bases at J, with 10 bases in the middle. Looked up from germline, CDR1 is SNHLY and CDR2 is FYNNEI. This CDR3 spans 14 amino acids. CDR3 residues: CASSEGQGTQPQHF. The CDR3 DNA sequence: TGTGCCAGCAGTGAAGGGCAGGGAACTCAGCCCCAGCATTTT.